The present TCR beta chain was sequenced within a study of blood T cell repertoires in COVID-19. Study-level information: PBMCs, B-cell-depleted T cells, or T cells were the source of the cDNA or gDNA that made up the material.

Original analysis: Estimates of nucleated cell counts were drawn from the amplification of reference gene primers. This table comes from immunoSEQ multiplex PCR, and its TCRdb copy is limited to in-frame clones, with some not included. V and J calls and clone size are copied from that table; D and trimming were computed from the DNA. The table lists about 220,000 clones, about 83% of them singletons, with 5.5% to 7.5% in the top ten. Those who participated ranged in age from 18 to 89 years and resided in 20 to 30 US areas. Participants' reported clinical history set cohort assignment. Trimming removed 6 bases from V and 9 bases from J, with 11 bases in between. The CDR3 has 11 residues.

This sequence originates from a woman between 35 and 50 years old who had recovered from COVID-19. Sequencing was performed on PBMCs or T cells enriched from blood (not recorded which). The V call is TRBV12-3 or TRBV12-4, the J call TRBJ2-5; weak D call: TRBD1 (6 bases). CDR3 DNA: TGTGCCAGCAGCCGCTCAGGGGCCCAGTACTTC. It encodes CASSRSGAQYF.